A single sample is the source of the 15 T cell receptor beta chains below, sequenced in a study of blood T cell repertoires in COVID-19. Repertoires were generated with immunoSEQ multiplex PCR, while TCRdb's copy carries only in-frame clones and drops some. Of almost 250,000 clones listed, roughly 91% were seen once; the top ten hold approximately 4.1%. The sequenced sample consisted of PBMCs or T cells enriched from blood (not recorded which). Receptors were obtained from a woman aged 25 to 39 who had recovered from COVID-19.

The rearrangement joins TRBV27 to TRBJ2-5; 10 bases agree with TRBD1. Trimming at V came to 6 bases and at J to 5 bases, leaving 9 bases not matched to a gene. The CDR3 covers 15 residues. Germline values: CDR1 MNHEY, CDR2 SMNVEV (reference sequence). CDR3 residues: CASRLDRGRLETQYF. The CDR3 DNA follows: TGTGCCAGCAGGCTAGACAGGGGGCGACTGGAGACCCAGTACTTC.

This rearrangement joins TRBV28 to TRBJ1-2; tentatively, D is TRBD1 (6 bases). Trimming removed 6 bases at V and 6 bases at J, with 20 bases between. Germline loops: CDR1 MDHEN, CDR2 SYDVKM. There are 15 residues in the CDR3. The chain's CDR3 is CASSRTDSIRNGYTF. The CDR3, as DNA: TGTGCCAGCAGCCGGACGGACAGTATAAGAAATGGCTACACCTTC.

DNA of the CDR3: TGTGCCAGCAGCCGAACAGGGGGTTCGCGACTATTTGGCTACACCTTC. As protein: CASSRTGGSRLFGYTF. V gene TRBV7-9 combines with J gene TRBJ1-2; 8 bases are a match to TRBD1. The CDR3 covers 16 residues. J lost 7 bases, V lost 5 bases, and 15 bases had no gene match. Germline-derived CDR1 and CDR2 are SEHNR and FQNEAQ (reference sequence). Full variable domain (remainder filled in from reference TRBV7-9 and TRBJ1-2): DTGVSQNPRHKITKRGQNVTFRCDPISEHNRLYWYRQTLGQGPEFLTYFQNEAQLEKSRLLSDRFSAERPKGSFSTLEIQRTEQGDSAMYLCASSRTGGSRLFGYTFGSGTRLTVV.

The V and J genes are TRBV18 and TRBJ2-7, with a weak D call TRBD1 (7 bases). Per the germline V gene, CDR1 is KGHSH and CDR2 is LQKENI. V lost 1 base and J lost 1, with 11 bases in between. This CDR3 is 15 amino acids long. The CDR3 DNA follows: TGTGCCAGCTCACCACGCTCAGGGGGGTCCTACGAGCAGTACTTC. Amino acid sequence: CASSPRSGGSYEQYF.

V and J are TRBV7-9 and TRBJ1-1, with TRBD1 matching over 7 bases. With 3 bases clipped from V and 4 bases from J, the junction kept 8 bases outside the gene matches. The CDR3 is 15 residues long. The germline CDR1 and CDR2 sequences are SEHNR and FQNEAQ (reference sequence). Here the CDR3 reads CASSFGDRDGTEAFF. In DNA form, the CDR3 reads TGTGCCAGCAGCTTCGGTGACAGGGACGGCACTGAAGCTTTCTTT.

The chain carries TRBV19 and TRBJ2-6; TRBD2 might be the D (5 bases). V was pared by 5 bases and J by 2 bases, with 10 bases between. Looked up from germline, CDR1 is LNHDA and CDR2 is SQIVND (reference sequence). The CDR3 is 15 residues long. The CDR3 DNA reads TGTGCCAGTAGTCTCGAGAGGGCTGGGGCCAACGTCCTGACTTTC. Translated, it gives CASSLERAGANVLTF.

This rearrangement joins TRBV30 to TRBJ1-1; tentatively, D is TRBD1 (5 bases). V was clipped by 4 bases and J by 0 bases, with 15 bases between them. This CDR3 is 15 amino acids long. Germline loops: CDR1 GTSNPN, CDR2 SVGIG (reference sequence). The CDR3 DNA is TGTGCCTGGACCACGTGGGGGGGAATGAACACTGAAGCTTTCTTT. Translated: CAWTTWGGMNTEAFF.

The chain has TRBV7-9 and TRBJ2-7, with 9 nucleotides matching TRBD2. With V trimmed by 1 base and J by 4 bases, 5 bases remained unmatched. CDR3 length equals 15 residues. Germline loops: CDR1 SEHNR, CDR2 FQNEAQ (reference sequence). The CDR3, as DNA: TGTGCCAGCAGCTTAGGATCCCTAGCGGGGTACGAGCAGTACTTC. It encodes CASSLGSLAGYEQYF.

V and J are TRBV4-3 and TRBJ2-7; no definite D call. Germline V gene data show CDR1 as LGHNA and CDR2 as YSLEER. The V end lost 1 base, the J end lost 0 bases, and 7 bases lay between the germline ends. CDR3 size: 14 residues. The CDR3 bases are TGCGCCAGCAGCCAAGTGGCGGACTCCTACGAGCAGTACTTC. It encodes CASSQVADSYEQYF.

This clone was detected only a few times. The rearrangement uses TRBV27 and TRBJ1-2; tentative D call: TRBD1 (6 bases). The V end lost 7 bases, the J end lost 6 bases, and 18 bases lay between the germline ends. Germline V gives CDR1 MNHEY, CDR2 SMNVEV (reference sequence). The CDR3 covers 14 residues. In nucleotides, the CDR3 is TGTGCCAGCAATTCATTCAGGGACAATAATGGCTACACCTTC. It is translated as CASNSFRDNNGYTF.

This chain joins TRBV5-1 and TRBJ2-1, with a weak D call TRBD1 (5 bases). Germline assignment: CDR1 SGHRS and CDR2 YFSETQ. This CDR3 region has 15 residues. Deletions cut 0 bases from V and 3 bases from J, with 10 bases between. CDR3 DNA sequence: TGCGCCAGCAGCTTGGAAGGACACTTCTACAATGAGCAGTTCTTC. This translates into CASSLEGHFYNEQFF.

This sequence joins TRBV18 and TRBJ2-1, with 7 nucleotides matching TRBD1. This CDR3 is built from 13 residues. J lost 8 bases, V lost 2 bases, and 3 bases had no gene match. CDR1 and CDR2 (germline): KGHSH, LQKENI. CDR3 region: CASSPRQGDEQFF. As DNA, the CDR3 is TGTGCCAGCTCACCAAGACAGGGAGATGAGCAGTTCTTC. The whole variable domain, filled in from reference TRBV18 and TRBJ2-1, reads NAGVMQNPRHLVRRRGQEARLRCSPMKGHSHVYWYRQLPEEGLKFMVYLQKENIIDESGMPKERFSAEFPKEGPSILRIQQVVRGDSAAYFCASSPRQGDEQFFGPGTRLTVL.

This clone has just one count. This rearrangement joins TRBV29-1 to TRBJ2-1; a weak D match, TRBD1 (5 bases). V gave up 7 bases and J gave up 6 bases, with 13 bases separating them. The CDR3 has 12 residues. Germline V gene sequence: CDR1 SQVTM, CDR2 ANQGSEA. Here the CDR3 reads CSASEGVNEQFF. CDR3 sequence (DNA): TGCAGCGCTTCCGAAGGGGTCAATGAGCAGTTCTTC.

V and J are TRBV4-1 and TRBJ2-7; D possibly corresponds to TRBD2 (6 bases). The CDR3 spans 15 residues. Deletions cut 6 bases from V and 4 bases from J, with 19 bases between. Germline V gives CDR1 MGHRA, CDR2 YSYEKL. The CDR3 nucleotides read TGCGCCAGCAGTCACAGAGCCCCCGGGGGTTACGAGCAGTACTTC. The encoded protein is CASSHRAPGGYEQYF.

The rearrangement joins TRBV9 to TRBJ1-1, with TRBD1 as a possible D gene (6 bases). V lost 1 base to trimming and J lost 6 bases, with 16 bases between them. The CDR3 runs 15 residues. In germline, CDR1 is SGDLS, CDR2 YYNGEE. CDR3 residues: CASSVQGGSGAEAFF. CDR3 in DNA: TGTGCCAGCAGCGTACAAGGTGGGTCAGGGGCTGAAGCTTTCTTT.